These 12 T cell receptor beta chains came from one sample sequenced in a study of beta chain features in type 1 diabetes. General study results and limits: Significant though moderate, a shortening of TCRB CDR3s appeared in all four CD4+ subsets of Type 1 diabetes patients.

For these receptors, no antigen is known. Expressed TCRB transcripts were sequenced because the entire RNA isolate underwent reverse transcription. Using immunoSEQ multiplex PCR, the repertoire was profiled, and TCRdb retains in-frame clones only, with some absent. Of more than 250,000 clones listed, 15% are singletons. Sequences were obtained from naive CD4+ T cells from blood. The receptor source for this set is a man aged 18 to 29 with type 1 diabetes.

The chain joins TRBV28 to TRBJ2-7; unclear D gene. Per germline, CDR1 MDHEN and CDR2 SYDVKM. This CDR3 contains 12 residues. The V end lost 2 bases, the J end lost 3 bases, and 5 bases lay between the germline ends. Here the CDR3 DNA reads TGTGCCAGCAGTTTAACAGTCTACGAGCAGTACTTC. Protein: CASSLTVYEQYF.

This clone was seen a handful of times. V usage is TRBV5-4 and J usage is TRBJ2-1; tentatively, D is TRBD2 (5 bases). The CDR3 sequence is 16 residues long. V was clipped by 0 bases and J by 9 bases, with 19 bases between them. Germline CDR1 is SGHNT and CDR2 is YYREEE (reference sequence). CDR3 residues: CASSLAPDGTGIEQFF. The DNA of the CDR3 is TGTGCCAGCAGCTTGGCCCCGGACGGAACGGGGATTGAGCAGTTCTTC.

The rearrangement links TRBV5-1 to TRBJ2-1; 7 bases line up with TRBD1. The CDR3 length is 13 residues. Germline CDR1 and CDR2: SGHRS and YFSETQ. With 1 base clipped from V and 7 bases from J, the junction kept 2 bases outside the gene matches. The CDR3 is CASSLTGENEQFF. CDR3 bases: TGCGCCAGCAGCTTGACAGGGGAGAATGAGCAGTTCTTC.

The V call is TRBV19, the J call TRBJ2-6; 7 nucleotides align to TRBD1. This CDR3 has 17 residues. J gave up 0 bases and V 6 bases, and 8 bases lay outside the gene matches. Germline CDR1 LNHDA, CDR2 SQIVND (reference sequence). This CDR3 reads CASRAGGPISGANVLTF. The CDR3 nucleotides read TGTGCCAGTAGAGCAGGGGGTCCTATCTCTGGGGCCAACGTCCTGACTTTC.

The chain is built from TRBV7-2 and TRBJ2-1, with 8 bases identical to TRBD2. V gave up 5 bases and J gave up 10 bases; unmatched junction bases: 4. Per the germline V gene, CDR1 is SGHTA and CDR2 is FQGNSA. This CDR3 is 12 amino acids long. CDR3 amino acids: CASSPREGEQFF. The CDR3 nucleotides read TGTGCCAGCAGCCCCCGGGAGGGAGAGCAGTTCTTC. Drawing the rest from reference TRBV7-2 and TRBJ2-1, the complete variable domain is GAGVSQSPSNKVTEKGKDVELRCDPISGHTALYWYRQSLGQGLEFLIYFQGNSAPDKSGLPSDRFSAERTGGSVSTLTIQRTQQEDSAVYLCASSPREGEQFFGPGTRLTVL.

This clone has a handful of counts. This sequence joins TRBV30 and TRBJ2-1; perhaps TRBD2 as D (5 bases). CDR3 length: 15 amino acids. The germline CDR1 and CDR2 sequences are GTSNPN and SVGIG (reference sequence). Trimming took off 3 bases at V and 8 bases at J, with 20 bases between the two ends. The DNA of the CDR3 is TGTGCCTGGAGGGCATTGTCGGGGATATTGGATGAGCAGTTCTTC. Protein: CAWRALSGILDEQFF. Full variable domain (outside the CDR3, taken from reference TRBV30 and TRBJ2-1): SQTIHQWPATLVQPVGSPLSLECTVEGTSNPNLYWYRQAAGRGLQLLFYSVGIGQISSEVPQNLSASRPQDRQFILSSKKLLLSDSGFYLCAWRALSGILDEQFFGPGTRLTVL.

The table lists this clone with a few counts. This chain joins TRBV11-1 and TRBJ2-1; 9 nucleotides line up with TRBD1. The ends lost 2 bases at V and 4 bases at J; junction bases unmatched: 3. CDR1 is SGHAT, CDR2 FQDESV, per germline (reference sequence). The CDR3 has 15 amino acids. The DNA for the CDR3 is TGTGCCAGCAGCTTAAGGACAGGGGCTTACAATGAGCAGTTCTTC. This codes for CASSLRTGAYNEQFF.

This rearrangement joins TRBV18 to TRBJ2-7, with 9 positions matching TRBD1. After removal of 4 bases from V and 4 bases from J, the junction contained 8 bases not matched to a gene. The CDR3 is made up of 15 amino acids. The V gene's germline CDR1 is KGHSH and CDR2 LQKENI. DNA of the CDR3: TGTGCCAGCTCACTATCACAGGGGGCGCGGTACGAGCAGTACTTC. As protein: CASSLSQGARYEQYF.

The table lists this clone with a few counts. V is TRBV19 and J is TRBJ2-5, with a possible D match to TRBD1 (6 bases). This CDR3 is built from 15 residues. Germline V lookup: CDR1 LNHDA, CDR2 SQIVND (reference sequence). Trimming removed 2 bases at V and 1 base at J, with 11 bases between. The CDR3 sequence: CASSINRDLQETQYF. In DNA form, the CDR3 reads TGTGCCAGTAGTATAAACAGGGACCTCCAAGAGACCCAGTACTTC.

The chain carries TRBV27 and TRBJ2-2; D gene unclear. This CDR3 contains 12 residues. Germline V CDR1 and CDR2: MNHEY, SMNVEV (reference sequence). V lost 5 bases and J 3 bases, leaving 4 bases between the germline ends. CDR3 DNA: TGTGCCAGCAGTCATTACACCGGGGAGCTGTTTTTT. It is translated as CASSHYTGELFF.

This clone was detected only a few times. This chain joins TRBV4-1 and TRBJ2-1; weak D call: TRBD2 (6 bases). The CDR3 spans 15 residues. The germline CDR1 and CDR2 sequences are MGHRA and YSYEKL. The V and J ends lost 4 bases and 4 bases respectively, with 14 bases between them. The CDR3 nucleotides are TGCGCCAGCAGCCCCCTTTCGGGGGTATACAATGAGCAGTTCTTC. Its translation: CASSPLSGVYNEQFF.

V and J are TRBV4-3 and TRBJ1-2; D ambiguous. The length of the CDR3 is 13 residues. Germline V gives CDR1 LGHNA, CDR2 YSLEER. V was pared by 1 base and J by 6 bases, with 9 bases between. The CDR3 loop reads CASSQARRDGYTF. The DNA for the CDR3 is TGCGCCAGCAGCCAAGCAAGACGGGATGGCTACACCTTC.